This TCR beta chain came from a study of OX40 agonist ivuxolimab in advanced cancers. Using immunoSEQ multiplex PCR, the repertoire was profiled, and TCRdb retains in-frame clones only, with some absent. The sample has about 76,000 clones; about 86% are singletons. Per germline, CDR1 SQVTM and CDR2 ANQGSEA. V shed 6 bases and J shed 2 bases, with 16 bases lying between them. CDR3 length: 14 amino acids. The receptor was derived from an adult with an advanced solid tumor such as melanoma, head and neck, liver or kidney cancer. V is TRBV29-1 and J is TRBJ1-2; possible D gene TRBD1, 5 bases. The sample consisted of CD4+ or CD8+ T cells sorted from blood, taken in a trial of the OX40 agonist ivuxolimab. The DNA of the CDR3 is TGCAGCGTGGGTAGTGACAGAGTCAACTATGGCTACACCTTC. This sequence encodes CSVGSDRVNYGYTF.